Below, 4 T cell receptor beta chains from the same sample are listed, as sequenced in a study of human T cells and chemical hapten exposure. The time point was: patch test 3, about 24 weeks after DPC sensitization. Treatment specified: therapeutic diphenylcyclopropenone sensitization with weekly scalp DPC. TCRdb re-derived calls from the RACE reads in MiXCR, one entry per CDR3 protein. The profile shows tens of thousands of distinct CDR3 sequences, approximately 11% of them singletons. Specimen: whole blood, collected in connection with sensitization to the hapten diphenylcyclopropenone (DPC). Every receptor here comes from a woman aged 50 to 65 with alopecia areata. Some clones in this sample may be carry-over from other donors' samples.

This clonotype came up many times. V usage is TRBV4-3 and J usage is TRBJ2-3; 7 bases agree with TRBD1. Germline trimming cut 3 bases from V and 2 bases from J; bases unmatched to any gene: 5. CDR1 and CDR2 (germline): LGHNA, YSLEER. This CDR3 comprises 15 residues. Here the CDR3 reads CASSHGTGDTDTQYF. CDR3 DNA: TGCGCCAGCAGCCATGGAACAGGGGACACAGATACGCAGTATTTT.

The genes are TRBV7-3 and TRBJ2-2; perhaps TRBD1 as D (5 bases). From germline, CDR1 is SGHTA and CDR2 FQGTGA. This CDR3 has 13 residues. The V gene lost 4 bases and the J gene lost 3 bases, with 6 bases spanning the gap. CDR3 residues: CASSWGDTGELFF. In nucleotides, the CDR3 is TGTGCCAGCAGCTGGGGCGACACCGGGGAGCTGTTTTTT.

This clonotype was recorded many times. V is TRBV7-3 and J is TRBJ2-1; possible D gene TRBD2, 6 bases. The CDR3 runs 16 residues. V was shortened by 4 bases and J by 5 bases, with 18 bases between the two germline ends. Germline V CDR1 and CDR2: SGHTA, FQGTGA. The CDR3 DNA sequence: TGTGCCAGCAGCTCCCTCGGGCGAGTAGCGGACAATGAGCAGTTCTTC. It is translated as CASSSLGRVADNEQFF.

The V gene is TRBV12-3 or TRBV12-4, the J gene TRBJ1-2, with 9 bases matching TRBD1. V lost 1 base to trimming and J lost 2 bases; unmatched junction nucleotides: 2. The CDR3 is made up of 15 amino acids. CDR3 sequence: CASSLEGTGNYGYTF. The CDR3, as DNA: TGTGCCAGCAGTTTAGAGGGGACAGGGAACTATGGCTACACCTTC.